These 4 T cell receptor beta chains originate from one sample sequenced in a study of blood T cell repertoires in COVID-19. Assay: immunoSEQ multiplex PCR; the TCRdb copy retains only in-frame clones and omits some. Found here are about 180,000 clones, approximately 88% of them singletons; the top ten hold roughly 7.2%. Sequences were obtained from peripheral blood. These TCRs come from a woman aged 40 to 50 with COVID-19, enrolled during active disease.

The chain links TRBV2 to TRBJ1-5; no definite D call. Deletions cut 3 bases from V and 4 bases from J, with 10 bases between. The CDR3 has 14 amino acids. Germline V CDR1 and CDR2: SNHLY, FYNNEI. The CDR3 DNA follows: TGTGCCAGCAGTGAGGTGCAGGTGAATCAGCCCCAGCATTTT. Amino acid sequence: CASSEVQVNQPQHF.

The chain employs TRBV3-1 (or the pseudogene TRBV3-2) and TRBJ2-7, with D possibly matching TRBD1 (5 bases). Between the trimmed V and J ends, which lost 0 bases and 0 bases, there was a span of 15 bases. The CDR3 has 17 residues. Germline-derived CDR1 and CDR2 are LGHDT and YNNKEL (reference sequence). CDR3 sequence: CASSQDLRRVTSYEQYF. The CDR3 region has the DNA TGTGCCAGCAGCCAAGATCTTCGCAGGGTGACCTCCTACGAGCAGTACTTC.

The chain has TRBV21-1 and TRBJ2-7; TRBD1, the table's D call, was not compared with the DNA. TRBV21-1 is a documented pseudogene. The CDR3 contains 13 residues. In DNA form, the CDR3 reads TGTGCCGGGAGTGGGGGCGCAAGGGGCGAGCAGTACTTC. It codes for CAGSGGARGEQYF.

The chain joins TRBV10-1 to TRBJ2-1, with 14 bases aligning to TRBD2. Germline trimming cut 6 bases from V and 8 bases from J; bases unmatched to any gene: 6. The CDR3 is 15 residues long. The V gene's germline CDR1 is WNHNN and CDR2 SYGVQD (reference sequence). The CDR3 region is CASSAGTSGSDEQFF. In DNA, the CDR3 is TGCGCCAGCAGCGCCGGGACTAGCGGGAGTGATGAGCAGTTCTTC.